These 11 T cell receptor beta chains originate from one sample sequenced in a study of blood T cell repertoires in COVID-19. This table comes from immunoSEQ multiplex PCR, and its TCRdb copy is limited to in-frame clones, with some not included. The sample records approximately 300,000 clones, approximately 81% being singletons. The sample was PBMCs or T cells enriched from blood (not recorded which). These receptors were taken from a woman in her twenties or thirties who had been exposed to COVID-19.

The V and J genes are TRBV28 and TRBJ2-4; 8 positions match TRBD2. The germline CDR1 and CDR2 sequences are MDHEN and SYDVKM. The V gene end was trimmed by 6 bases and the J gene end by 8 bases; junction bases not matched to a gene: 12. This CDR3 has 15 amino acids. CDR3 DNA sequence: TGTGCCAGCAGGCCCGGGGGGGCGCGTGGGGACATTCAGTACTTC. Its translation: CASRPGGARGDIQYF.

In DNA form, the CDR3 reads TGTGCCAGCAGCCAAACGGGACAGGCTGGGGCCAACGTCCTGACTTTC. Its translation: CASSQTGQAGANVLTF. The J gene is TRBJ2-6, the V gene TRBV4-2; 8 positions agree with TRBD1. V lost 2 bases, J lost 2 bases, and 2 bases stayed unmatched. Per germline, CDR1 LGHNA and CDR2 YNFKEQ. CDR3 size: 16 residues.

The gene calls are TRBV28 and TRBJ1-4; a possible D gene is TRBD1 (5 bases). Trimming shortened V by 5 bases and J by 3 bases, and 19 bases separated the two germline ends. The CDR3 length is 17 residues. Germline lookup yields CDR1 MDHEN and CDR2 SYDVKM. In nucleotides, the CDR3 is TGTGCCAGCAGTCCCGACCTATGGGGGGGGTCTAATGAAAAACTGTTTTTT. Its protein is CASSPDLWGGSNEKLFF.

This rearrangement joins TRBV7-8 to TRBJ1-1, with TRBD1 as a possible D gene (6 bases). The V end was cut by 5 bases, the J end by 0 bases, with 13 bases between. Germline lookup yields CDR1 SGHVS and CDR2 FQNEAQ. There are 15 residues in the CDR3. The CDR3 coding sequence is TGTGCCAGCAGCAGCTCCGGGACACTGAACACTGAAGCTTTCTTT. It translates to CASSSSGTLNTEAFF.

This clone was observed a handful of times. The chain has TRBV7-6 and TRBJ2-3; 8 bases align to TRBD2. V gave up 4 bases and J gave up 3 bases; unmatched junction bases: 3. The germline V gene encodes CDR1 SGHVS and CDR2 FNYEAQ. The CDR3 spans 14 residues. CDR3 nucleotide sequence: TGTGCCAGCAGCTCGATAGCGGGGACAGATACGCAGTATTTT. Amino acid sequence: CASSSIAGTDTQYF.

The CDR3 nucleotides read TGTGCCAGCAGCCTAAGCGGCTTCACAGATACGCAGTATTTT. It translates to CASSLSGFTDTQYF. This chain connects TRBV14 to TRBJ2-3, with a possible D match to TRBD2 (5 bases). Between the trimmed V and J ends, which lost 4 bases and 2 bases, there was a span of 10 bases. This CDR3 is 14 amino acids long. CDR1 SGHDN and CDR2 FVKESK come from the germline V gene. The whole variable domain, filled in from reference TRBV14 and TRBJ2-3, reads EAGVTQFPSHSVIEKGQTVTLRCDPISGHDNLYWYRRVMGKEIKFLLHFVKESKQDESGMPNNRFLAERTGGTYSTLKVQPAELEDSGVYFCASSLSGFTDTQYFGPGTRLTVL.

The chain carries TRBV27 and TRBJ1-6; 7 positions agree with TRBD1. J was trimmed by 7 bases and V by 3 bases; bases with no gene match: 3. The CDR3 runs to 14 residues. Germline loops: CDR1 MNHEY, CDR2 SMNVEV (reference sequence). The CDR3 coding sequence is TGTGCCAGCAGTTTCAGGGGGAAGAATTCACCCCTCCACTTT. This gives the protein CASSFRGKNSPLHF.

The chain recombines TRBV9 with TRBJ1-2; tentative D call: TRBD1 (5 bases). CDR1 and CDR2 from the germline V gene are SGDLS and YYNGEE. This CDR3 region has 15 residues. V lost 0 bases and J lost 2, with 11 bases in between. CDR3 sequence reads: CASSVVSRANYGYTF. The CDR3 region has the DNA TGTGCCAGCAGCGTAGTTTCCAGGGCCAACTATGGCTACACCTTC.

CDR3 in DNA: TGTGCCAGCAGTGAACAGGGAGGTAACACTGAAGCTTTCTTT. Its protein product is CASSEQGGNTEAFF. This chain connects TRBV2 to TRBJ1-1, with a tentative D call TRBD1 (5 bases). This CDR3 region has 14 residues. Germline-derived CDR1 and CDR2 are SNHLY and FYNNEI. V was cut by 2 bases and J by 2 bases, with 9 bases left in between.

This chain joins TRBV28 and TRBJ1-1; TRBD1 matches 7 bases. The germline gives CDR1 MDHEN, CDR2 SYDVKM. CDR3 length: 13 amino acids. The V gene end was trimmed by 6 bases and the J gene end by 4 bases; junction bases not matched to a gene: 5. As DNA, the CDR3 is TGTGCCAGCAGCCGTCCAGGGGGCACTGAAGCTTTCTTT. This encodes CASSRPGGTEAFF.

The V and J genes are TRBV28 and TRBJ1-6; perhaps TRBD1 as D (6 bases). Trimming left V 6 bases short and J 10 bases short, with 19 bases between. This CDR3 has 15 amino acids. Germline V gene data show CDR1 as MDHEN and CDR2 as SYDVKM. The CDR3 DNA sequence: TGTGCCAGCAGCCCTCACTCAGGGGCCAACTCACCCCTCCACTTT. Protein product: CASSPHSGANSPLHF.